The rows below give T cell receptor beta chains drawn from one sample of a study of early T cells in non-severe SARS-CoV-2 infection. TCRdb reprocessed the 5' RACE reads with MiXCR, giving one entry per CDR3 protein. The repertoire holds about 80,000 distinct CDR3 sequences, with 8.5% to 10% as singletons. The sample was whole blood. The source is an adult who was a healthcare worker with PCR-confirmed SARS-CoV-2 infection or an uninfected control (not recorded which). CDR3s include the opening cysteine and the closing phenylalanine or tryptophan. Fields, in order: V gene, D gene, J gene, clone size, CDR3 DNA, CDR3 protein. The D gene is left open where the match is weak. Where a row states a size, it is once, few, many or the class of an expanded clone; other rows omit it.

v_call: TRBV7-7
d_call: TRBD2
j_call: TRBJ2-5
clone_size: NA
cdr3_nt: TGTGCCAGCAGCTCACTAGCGGAAGAGACCCAGTACTTC
cdr3_aa: CASSSLAEETQYF

v_call: TRBV6-1
d_call: NA
j_call: TRBJ2-7
clone_size: few
cdr3_nt: TGTGCCAGCAGTGAAGAGGGGGGCGCTTACGAGCAGTACTTC
cdr3_aa: CASSEEGGAYEQYF

v_call: TRBV20-1
d_call: NA
j_call: TRBJ1-5
clone_size: few
cdr3_nt: TGCAGTGCTAGCTGGCCAGGCGGAGTGAGCAATCAGCCCCAGCATTTT
cdr3_aa: CSASWPGGVSNQPQHF

v_call: TRBV5-4
d_call: NA
j_call: TRBJ2-1
clone_size: NA
cdr3_nt: TGTGCCAGCAGCTTGGTGTCGGAGTCCGATGAGCAGTTCTTC
cdr3_aa: CASSLVSESDEQFF

v_call: TRBV7-3
d_call: TRBD2
j_call: TRBJ2-2
clone_size: medium-sized
cdr3_nt: TGTGCCAGCAGCTTGACTTCGACTAGCGGGAGGCCGAACACCGGGGAGCTGTTTTTT
cdr3_aa: CASSLTSTSGRPNTGELFF

v_call: TRBV20-1
d_call: TRBD2
j_call: TRBJ2-1
clone_size: NA
cdr3_nt: TGCAGTGCTAGAGCAGGACTAGCGGGAGGGGGGGATGAGCAGTTCTTC
cdr3_aa: CSARAGLAGGGDEQFF

v_call: TRBV6-5
d_call: NA
j_call: TRBJ2-5
clone_size: few
cdr3_nt: TGTGCCAGCAGTTATGGATTCTCAGAGACCCAGTACTTC
cdr3_aa: CASSYGFSETQYF

v_call: TRBV20-1
d_call: NA
j_call: TRBJ1-1
clone_size: many
cdr3_nt: TGCAGTGCTAGATTACCCTCAAGGACTGAAGTTTTCTTT
cdr3_aa: CSARLPSRTEVFF

v_call: TRBV19
d_call: NA
j_call: TRBJ2-2
clone_size: many
cdr3_nt: TGTGCCAGTAGTACCCCCCGGGGTAGAGGCGGGGAGCTGTTTTTT
cdr3_aa: CASSTPRGRGGELFF

v_call: TRBV12-3/TRBV12-4
d_call: NA
j_call: TRBJ2-2
clone_size: few
cdr3_nt: TGTGCCAGCAGTTTAAGGCAGGGAGGCACCGGGGAGCTGTTTTTT
cdr3_aa: CASSLRQGGTGELFF

v_call: TRBV2
d_call: TRBD2
j_call: TRBJ2-5
clone_size: few
cdr3_nt: TGTGCCAGCAGTGGCCCAATGGCGGGAGGGACCCAGTACTTC
cdr3_aa: CASSGPMAGGTQYF

v_call: TRBV11-2
d_call: NA
j_call: TRBJ2-7
clone_size: many
cdr3_nt: TGTGCCAGCAGCTTAGATCGGTCGCCAGCCGAGCAGTACTTC
cdr3_aa: CASSLDRSPAEQYF

v_call: TRBV20-1
d_call: NA
j_call: TRBJ2-5
clone_size: many
cdr3_nt: TGCAGTGCCCGAGCCCGAGTTGCTGAGACCCAGTACTTC
cdr3_aa: CSARARVAETQYF

v_call: TRBV6-6
d_call: TRBD1
j_call: TRBJ1-6
clone_size: NA
cdr3_nt: TGTGCCAGCAGTACGGACAGGGTAGATAATTCACCCCTCCACTTT
cdr3_aa: CASSTDRVDNSPLHF

v_call: TRBV5-1
d_call: NA
j_call: TRBJ2-5
clone_size: many
cdr3_nt: TGCGCCAGCAGCTTGTCGTCGGGGCCCCAAGAGACCCAGTACTTC
cdr3_aa: CASSLSSGPQETQYF

v_call: TRBV11-2
d_call: NA
j_call: TRBJ2-1
clone_size: few
cdr3_nt: TGTGCCAGCAAGAGGTCGACTTACTACAATGAGCAGTTCTTC
cdr3_aa: CASKRSTYYNEQFF

v_call: TRBV7-2
d_call: NA
j_call: TRBJ2-3
clone_size: many
cdr3_nt: TGTGCCAGCAGCCAGAAGACAAAACTAGTATATTCCACAGATACGCAGTATTTT
cdr3_aa: CASSQKTKLVYSTDTQYF

v_call: TRBV25-1
d_call: NA
j_call: TRBJ2-2
clone_size: many
cdr3_nt: TGTGCCAGCAGTGGGGGTAGCGTGAACACCGGGGAGCTGTTTTTT
cdr3_aa: CASSGGSVNTGELFF

v_call: TRBV11-2
d_call: TRBD2
j_call: TRBJ2-3
clone_size: few
cdr3_nt: TGTGCCAGCAGCTTAGGCGGGAGTGGGGAAACAGATACGCAGTATTTT
cdr3_aa: CASSLGGSGETDTQYF

v_call: TRBV25-1
d_call: TRBD1
j_call: TRBJ2-1
clone_size: few
cdr3_nt: TGTGCCAGCAGTCGGACAGGGAGAGTCAGTGAGCAGTTCTTC
cdr3_aa: CASSRTGRVSEQFF

v_call: TRBV7-9
d_call: NA
j_call: TRBJ2-7
clone_size: many
cdr3_nt: TGTGCCAGCAGCTCCCGGGACTCAACACCCTACGAGCAGTACTTC
cdr3_aa: CASSSRDSTPYEQYF

v_call: TRBV5-4
d_call: TRBD1
j_call: TRBJ2-1
clone_size: NA
cdr3_nt: TGTGCCAGCAGCTTGGGGGACAGCTCCTACAATGAGCAGTTCTTC
cdr3_aa: CASSLGDSSYNEQFF

v_call: TRBV7-9
d_call: NA
j_call: TRBJ2-7
clone_size: many
cdr3_nt: TGTGCCAGCAGCTTATCGGCAGGGTTCTCCTACGAGCAGTACTTC
cdr3_aa: CASSLSAGFSYEQYF

v_call: TRBV18
d_call: NA
j_call: TRBJ2-1
clone_size: many
cdr3_nt: TGTGCCAGCTCACCAAAGGGTAGTAAGGTTATCAACAATGAGCAGTTCTTC
cdr3_aa: CASSPKGSKVINNEQFF

v_call: TRBV7-9
d_call: NA
j_call: TRBJ2-3
clone_size: NA
cdr3_nt: TGTGCCAGCAGCTCAGTACAGCAAACAGATACGCAGTATTTT
cdr3_aa: CASSSVQQTDTQYF

v_call: TRBV27
d_call: TRBD1
j_call: TRBJ2-7
clone_size: many
cdr3_nt: TGTGCCAGCAGCATAGACAGGGGCATTACCTACGAGCAGTACTTC
cdr3_aa: CASSIDRGITYEQYF

v_call: TRBV18
d_call: NA
j_call: TRBJ1-1
clone_size: many
cdr3_nt: TGTGCCAGCTCACCACCAGGTCCCACTGAAGCTTTCTTT
cdr3_aa: CASSPPGPTEAFF

v_call: TRBV28
d_call: TRBD2
j_call: TRBJ2-1
clone_size: many
cdr3_nt: TGTGCCAGCAGTTTATGGCGACTAGCGGGAGGGAGCTCCTACAATGAGCAGTTCTTC
cdr3_aa: CASSLWRLAGGSSYNEQFF

v_call: TRBV6-4
d_call: TRBD2
j_call: TRBJ2-5
clone_size: many
cdr3_nt: TGTGCCAGCAGTAGCCAAGCGGGAGTGATGGAGACCCAGTACTTC
cdr3_aa: CASSSQAGVMETQYF

v_call: TRBV6-2/TRBV6-3
d_call: NA
j_call: TRBJ2-7
clone_size: many
cdr3_nt: TGTGCCAGCAGTTTAGCACGCGAGCAGTACTTC
cdr3_aa: CASSLAREQYF

v_call: TRBV5-1
d_call: NA
j_call: TRBJ2-3
clone_size: few
cdr3_nt: TGCGCCAGCAGCTTGGCCCCTCGGAGGTCTAGCACAGATACGCAGTATTTT
cdr3_aa: CASSLAPRRSSTDTQYF

v_call: TRBV7-3
d_call: NA
j_call: TRBJ2-1
clone_size: NA
cdr3_nt: TGTGCCAGCAGCTCAACTAGCTACAATGAGCAGTTCTTC
cdr3_aa: CASSSTSYNEQFF

v_call: TRBV12-3/TRBV12-4
d_call: TRBD1
j_call: TRBJ2-7
clone_size: once
cdr3_nt: TGTGCCAGCAGCCCAGACAGGGGGGCCCTCTACGAGCAGTACTTC
cdr3_aa: CASSPDRGALYEQYF

v_call: TRBV29-1
d_call: NA
j_call: TRBJ1-2
clone_size: many
cdr3_nt: TGCAGCGATGTCTATGGCTACACCTTC
cdr3_aa: CSDVYGYTF

v_call: TRBV7-3
d_call: NA
j_call: TRBJ2-3
clone_size: NA
cdr3_nt: TGTGCCAGCAGCAAATTAGGGTCAGATACGCAGTATTTT
cdr3_aa: CASSKLGSDTQYF

v_call: TRBV4-1
d_call: NA
j_call: TRBJ2-1
clone_size: many
cdr3_nt: TGCGCCAGCAGCCAAGAGGGCGAGCAGTTCTTC
cdr3_aa: CASSQEGEQFF

v_call: TRBV28
d_call: NA
j_call: TRBJ1-3
clone_size: many
cdr3_nt: NA
cdr3_aa: CASSFGSGLGGNTIYF

v_call: TRBV7-8
d_call: NA
j_call: TRBJ2-7
clone_size: many
cdr3_nt: TGTGCCAGCAGCTGGGGTGTTGGCTCCTACGAGCAGTACTTC
cdr3_aa: CASSWGVGSYEQYF

v_call: TRBV6-1
d_call: NA
j_call: TRBJ2-1
clone_size: many
cdr3_nt: TGTGCCAGCACGCGGCTAGCGATCGGCAATGAGCAGTTCTTC
cdr3_aa: CASTRLAIGNEQFF

v_call: TRBV28
d_call: NA
j_call: TRBJ1-1
clone_size: NA
cdr3_nt: TGTGCCAGCAGTTCCGGGACACCCCCCCCAGCTTTCTTT
cdr3_aa: CASSSGTPPPAFF

v_call: TRBV11-2
d_call: TRBD2
j_call: TRBJ2-1
clone_size: many
cdr3_nt: TGTGCCAGCAGCTTAGAGTTGGCGGGAGGGGTCTCCTACAATGAGCAGTTCTTC
cdr3_aa: CASSLELAGGVSYNEQFF

v_call: TRBV28
d_call: NA
j_call: TRBJ2-7
clone_size: many
cdr3_nt: TGTGCCAGCAGTTTTGGGGACTACGAGCAGTACTTC
cdr3_aa: CASSFGDYEQYF

v_call: TRBV12-3/TRBV12-4
d_call: NA
j_call: TRBJ2-7
clone_size: many
cdr3_nt: TGTGCCAGCAGTCTGGAATACGAGCAGTACTTC
cdr3_aa: CASSLEYEQYF

v_call: TRBV20-1
d_call: TRBD1
j_call: TRBJ2-7
clone_size: NA
cdr3_nt: TGCAGTGCTAGAGAGGGACAGGGATTCTCCTACGAGCAGTACTTC
cdr3_aa: CSAREGQGFSYEQYF

v_call: TRBV7-9
d_call: NA
j_call: TRBJ2-6
clone_size: many
cdr3_nt: TGTGCCAGCAGCTTAGTTAGTCTCTCTGGGGCCAACGTCCTGACTTTC
cdr3_aa: CASSLVSLSGANVLTF

v_call: TRBV11-2
d_call: TRBD2
j_call: TRBJ2-3
clone_size: once
cdr3_nt: TGTGCCAGCAGCTTTGCGGGAGTTAAGGATACGCAGTATTTT
cdr3_aa: CASSFAGVKDTQYF

v_call: TRBV5-1
d_call: NA
j_call: TRBJ2-5
clone_size: NA
cdr3_nt: TGCGCCAGCACCCCCCGGGTTGGGGGAAGGCAAGAGACCCAGTACTTC
cdr3_aa: CASTPRVGGRQETQYF

v_call: TRBV2
d_call: TRBD1
j_call: TRBJ1-2
clone_size: many
cdr3_nt: TGTGCCAGTGGGAACAGGGGAATCGGAGGGAACTATGGCTACACCTTC
cdr3_aa: CASGNRGIGGNYGYTF

v_call: TRBV5-6
d_call: NA
j_call: TRBJ2-3
clone_size: NA
cdr3_nt: TGTGCCAGCAGCTCACCGTCCCAGAGCACAGATACGCAGTATTTT
cdr3_aa: CASSSPSQSTDTQYF

v_call: TRBV15
d_call: TRBD2
j_call: TRBJ2-5
clone_size: few
cdr3_nt: TGTGCCACCAGCAACCATGGTAGCGGGAGTTCTGAAGAGACCCAGTACTTC
cdr3_aa: CATSNHGSGSSEETQYF

v_call: TRBV6-1
d_call: TRBD1
j_call: TRBJ1-5
clone_size: few
cdr3_nt: TGTGCCAGCAGTGGACAGGGCCCCAATCAGCCCCAGCATTTT
cdr3_aa: CASSGQGPNQPQHF

v_call: TRBV6-5
d_call: NA
j_call: TRBJ1-5
clone_size: few
cdr3_nt: TGTGCCAGCAGATCCGCCTATGGCAATCAGCCCCAGCATTTT
cdr3_aa: CASRSAYGNQPQHF

v_call: TRBV28
d_call: NA
j_call: TRBJ2-3
clone_size: few
cdr3_nt: TGTGCCGGGGGTGGGCGAGCCCGCACAGATACGCAGTATTTT
cdr3_aa: CAGGGRARTDTQYF

v_call: TRBV2
d_call: NA
j_call: TRBJ2-2
clone_size: many
cdr3_nt: TGTGCCAGCAGTGAATGGCTAAACACCGGGGAGCTGTTTTTT
cdr3_aa: CASSEWLNTGELFF